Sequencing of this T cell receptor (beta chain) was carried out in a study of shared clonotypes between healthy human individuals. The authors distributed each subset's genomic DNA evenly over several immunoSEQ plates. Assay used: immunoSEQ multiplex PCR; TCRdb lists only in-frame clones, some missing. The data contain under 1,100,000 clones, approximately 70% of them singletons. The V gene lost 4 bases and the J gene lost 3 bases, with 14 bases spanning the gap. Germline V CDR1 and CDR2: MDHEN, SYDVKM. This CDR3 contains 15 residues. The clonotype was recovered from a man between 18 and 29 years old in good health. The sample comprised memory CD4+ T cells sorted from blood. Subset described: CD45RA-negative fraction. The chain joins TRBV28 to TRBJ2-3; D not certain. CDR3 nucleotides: TGTGCCAGCAGTTCCTCGCTATTAGGGACAGATACGCAGTATTTT. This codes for CASSSSLLGTDTQYF.